The clone carrying this T cell receptor (beta chain) was counted many times. This sample stems from a study of regulatory T cells in long-lasting Graves disease. The time point denotes: newly diagnosed GD, antithyroid drugs for less than 3 months. RNA isolated from PBMCs was used to make the TCR library. V was trimmed by 2 bases and J by 0 bases, leaving 10 bases between them. CDR3 length equals 15 residues. The germline gives CDR1 DFQATT, CDR2 SNEGSKA (reference sequence). According to the study, TCR beta libraries were built with iRepertoire HTBI primers and CDR3-region Arm-PCR. TCRdb redid the calling of the multiplex PCR reads with MiXCR, one entry per CDR3 protein. The sample holds approximately 400,000 distinct CDR3 sequences, over 14% seen once. These data are also associated with another study on T cells in Graves' hyperthyroidism and ophthalmopathy.

The chain combines TRBV20-1 with TRBJ2-2; possibly TRBD2 for D (7 bases). The sequencing here drew on peripheral blood mononuclear cells (PBMCs), taken at new diagnosis, from a patient treated with antithyroid drugs. This receptor was taken from a woman aged 40-49 years with Graves disease. This CDR3 is CSARKGGTNTGELFF. As DNA, the CDR3 is TGCAGTGCTAGAAAGGGGGGGACGAACACCGGGGAGCTGTTTTTT.